Presented here are 10 T cell receptor beta chains from one specimen sequenced in a study of T cells in narcolepsy (dated by TCRdb to the late 2010s). Libraries were constructed by the immunoSEQ multiplex PCR assay. TCRdb carries this immuneACCESS record with in-frame sequences only. Its versions omit some clonotypes, under half of them owing to an unresolved V gene in the studies checked, with the rest unexplained. This sample comprises 32,000 or so clones, under 85% of them detected only once. The ten biggest clones cover under 5% of the sample. The sample consisted of memory (CD45RA-) CD4+ T cells from blood. The cell subset or site label on this specimen signifies: memory T cells sorted ex vivo from peripheral blood. These receptor sequences come from a human donor in good health.

The chain carries TRBV18 and TRBJ1-1, with 7 bases that match TRBD1. With 3 bases clipped from V and 4 bases from J, the junction kept 11 bases outside the gene matches. This CDR3 comprises 16 residues. The V gene's germline CDR1 is KGHSH and CDR2 LQKENI. The CDR3 loop is CASSPQGGRSGTEAFF. CDR3 DNA sequence: TGTGCCAGCTCACCGCAGGGGGGCAGAAGTGGCACTGAAGCTTTCTTT.

This sequence joins TRBV12-5 and TRBJ2-1; TRBD2 matches at 13 bases. The germline CDR1 and CDR2 sequences are LGHNT and FRNRAP. The CDR3 is 15 amino acids. V shed 6 bases and J 7 bases; nucleotides not matched to a gene: 6. This CDR3 reads CASGSTSGRVNEQFF. The CDR3 DNA follows: TGTGCTAGTGGCTCCACTAGCGGGAGGGTAAATGAGCAGTTCTTC.

This chain uses TRBV14 with TRBJ2-7; TRBD2 might be the D (5 bases). V shed 4 bases and J shed 3 bases, with 7 bases lying between them. The CDR3 contains 12 residues. The germline gives CDR1 SGHDN, CDR2 FVKESK. CDR3 nucleotides: TGTGCCAGCAGCCGGGAGTTCTACGAGCAGTACTTC. The encoded protein is CASSREFYEQYF.

The V gene is TRBV30, the J gene TRBJ1-4; D is ambiguous. CDR3 length: 17 amino acids. Germline V gene data show CDR1 as GTSNPN and CDR2 as SVGIG (reference sequence). V was clipped by 3 bases and J by 0 bases, with 17 bases between them. CDR3 DNA: TGTGCCTGGAGGTCTAGGAAGGGATCTGCAACTAATGAAAAACTGTTTTTT. It codes for CAWRSRKGSATNEKLFF. The whole variable domain, remainder taken from reference TRBV30 and TRBJ1-4, is SQTIHQWPATLVQPVGSPLSLECTVEGTSNPNLYWYRQAAGRGLQLLFYSVGIGQISSEVPQNLSASRPQDRQFILSSKKLLLSDSGFYLCAWRSRKGSATNEKLFFGSGTQLSVL.

The chain combines TRBV19 with TRBJ2-2; no clear D. V was pared by 2 bases and J by 6 bases, with 4 bases between. Per germline, CDR1 LNHDA and CDR2 SQIVND (reference sequence). CDR3 size: 12 residues. The CDR3 DNA sequence: TGTGCCAGTAGTATATTCTCCGGGGAGCTGTTTTTT. This sequence encodes CASSIFSGELFF.

This chain connects TRBV19 to TRBJ2-7; D is uncertain. Germline CDR1 is LNHDA and CDR2 is SQIVND (reference sequence). The CDR3 loop spans 13 amino acids. V gave up 3 bases and J gave up 0 bases, with 6 bases separating them. The CDR3 sequence: CASSIELSYEQYF. The CDR3 nucleotides read TGTGCCAGTAGTATCGAGCTCTCCTACGAGCAGTACTTC. The full variable domain, with the rest looked up from reference TRBV19 and TRBJ2-7, is DGGITQSPKYLFRKEGQNVTLSCEQNLNHDAMYWYRQDPGQGLRLIYYSQIVNDFQKGDIAEGYSVSREKKESFPLTVTSAQKNPTAFYLCASSIELSYEQYFGPGTRLTVT.

The J gene is TRBJ2-3, the V gene TRBV5-5; D remains ambiguous. The CDR3 length is 13 residues. The germline V and J ends were trimmed by 1 base and 6 bases, with 9 bases remaining between them. From germline, CDR1 is SGHKS and CDR2 YYEKEE (reference sequence). The CDR3 region has the DNA TGTGCCAGCAGCTTGCCCGGAGCGGATACGCAGTATTTT. Protein product: CASSLPGADTQYF.

The chain is built from TRBV19 and TRBJ1-4; TRBD1 agrees at 11 bases. Losses at the gene ends were 6 bases for V and 8 bases for J; bases not matched to a gene: 5. CDR1 is LNHDA, CDR2 SQIVND, per germline (reference sequence). The CDR3 runs 14 residues. This CDR3 is CASSEGQGAEKLFF. DNA for the CDR3: TGTGCCAGTAGCGAAGGACAGGGGGCCGAAAAACTGTTTTTT. The complete variable domain, with remaining parts taken from reference TRBV19 and TRBJ1-4, reads DGGITQSPKYLFRKEGQNVTLSCEQNLNHDAMYWYRQDPGQGLRLIYYSQIVNDFQKGDIAEGYSVSREKKESFPLTVTSAQKNPTAFYLCASSEGQGAEKLFFGSGTQLSVL.

The rearrangement uses TRBV2 and TRBJ1-1; D not resolved. V was clipped by 6 bases and J by 8 bases, with 10 bases between them. The CDR3 is 11 amino acids. CDR1 is SNHLY, CDR2 FYNNEI, per germline. CDR3 nucleotides: TGTGCCAGCAGGGAGACACGAGAAGCTTTCTTT. It is translated as CASRETREAFF.

The chain combines TRBV19 with TRBJ1-2; weak D call: TRBD1 (5 bases). The length of the CDR3 is 15 residues. Trimming removed 0 bases from V and 4 bases from J, with 12 bases in between. Germline loops: CDR1 LNHDA, CDR2 SQIVND (reference sequence). DNA of the CDR3: TGTGCCAGTAGTATAGAGAATGGGGGGACCTATGGCTACACCTTC. Translating gives CASSIENGGTYGYTF.